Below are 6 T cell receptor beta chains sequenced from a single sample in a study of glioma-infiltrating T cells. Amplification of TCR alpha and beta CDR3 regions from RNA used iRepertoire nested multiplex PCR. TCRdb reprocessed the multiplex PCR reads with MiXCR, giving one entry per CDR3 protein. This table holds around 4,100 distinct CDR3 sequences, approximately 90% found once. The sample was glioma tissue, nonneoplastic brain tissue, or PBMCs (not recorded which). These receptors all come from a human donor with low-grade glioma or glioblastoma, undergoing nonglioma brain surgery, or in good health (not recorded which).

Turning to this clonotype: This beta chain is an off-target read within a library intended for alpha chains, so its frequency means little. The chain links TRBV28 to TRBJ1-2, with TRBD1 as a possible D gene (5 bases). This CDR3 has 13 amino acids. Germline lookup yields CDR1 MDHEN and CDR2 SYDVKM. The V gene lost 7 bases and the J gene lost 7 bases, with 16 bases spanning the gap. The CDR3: CASNTDIRAGYTF. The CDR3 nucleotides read TGTGCCAGCAACACGGACATCAGAGCTGGCTACACCTTC.

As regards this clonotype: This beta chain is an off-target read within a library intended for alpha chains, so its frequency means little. The CDR3 sequence: CATSRAWGGPQETQYF. In nucleotides, the CDR3 is TGTGCCACCAGCAGAGCATGGGGGGGACCTCAAGAGACCCAGTACTTC. V and J are TRBV15 and TRBJ2-5; TRBD2 matches 7 bases. Germline V gene data show CDR1 as LNHNV and CDR2 as YYDKDF (reference sequence). The CDR3 extends over 16 amino acids. The J segment lost 2 bases and the V segment lost 1 base, leaving 7 bases of the junction unmatched. Together with reference TRBV15 and TRBJ2-5, the CDR3 gives the full variable domain: DAMVIQNPRYQVTQFGKPVTLSCSQTLNHNVMYWYQQKSSQAPKLLFHYYDKDFNNEADTPDNFQSRRPNTSFCFLDIRSPGLGDTAMYLCATSRAWGGPQETQYFGPGTRLLVL.

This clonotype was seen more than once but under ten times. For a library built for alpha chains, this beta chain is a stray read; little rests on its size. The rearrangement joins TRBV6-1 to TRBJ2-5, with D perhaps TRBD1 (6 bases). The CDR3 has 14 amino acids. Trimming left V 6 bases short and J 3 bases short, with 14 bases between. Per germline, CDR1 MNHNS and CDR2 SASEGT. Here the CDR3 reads CASRGRGMEETQYF. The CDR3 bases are TGTGCCAGCAGAGGCAGGGGAATGGAAGAGACCCAGTACTTC.

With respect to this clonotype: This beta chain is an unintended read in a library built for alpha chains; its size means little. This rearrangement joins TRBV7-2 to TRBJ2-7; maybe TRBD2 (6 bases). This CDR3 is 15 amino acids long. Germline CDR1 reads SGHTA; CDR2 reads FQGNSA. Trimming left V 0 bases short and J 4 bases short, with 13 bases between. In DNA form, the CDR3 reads TGTGCCAGCAGCTTAGCGTCGGGGGTGGTTTACGAGCAGTACTTC. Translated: CASSLASGVVYEQYF.

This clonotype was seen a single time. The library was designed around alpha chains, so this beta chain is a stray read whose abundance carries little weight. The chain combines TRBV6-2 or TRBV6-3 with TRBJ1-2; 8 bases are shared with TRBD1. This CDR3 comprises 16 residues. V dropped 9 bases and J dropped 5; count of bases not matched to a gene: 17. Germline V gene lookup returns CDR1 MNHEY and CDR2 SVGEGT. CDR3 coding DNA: TGTGCCAGAAGTCCACGGAGGGGGACAGGATCTTATGGCTACACCTTC. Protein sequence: CARSPRRGTGSYGYTF.

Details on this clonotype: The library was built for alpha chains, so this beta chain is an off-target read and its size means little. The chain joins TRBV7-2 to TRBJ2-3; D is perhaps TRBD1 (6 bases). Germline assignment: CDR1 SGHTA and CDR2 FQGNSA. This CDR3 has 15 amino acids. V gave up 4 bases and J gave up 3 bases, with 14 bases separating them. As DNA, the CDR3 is TGTGCCAGCAGCTACTCAGGGGTCCGGACAGATACGCAGTATTTT. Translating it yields CASSYSGVRTDTQYF.